A single sample is the source of the 13 T cell receptor beta chains below, sequenced in a study. TCRdb reanalysed the 5' RACE reads using MiXCR and keeps one entry per CDR3 protein. Found here are 7,500 to 8,500 distinct CDR3 sequences, about 47% of them singletons; the top ten hold approximately 5%. Specimen: memory CD4+ T cells sorted from a lymph node. The subset denotes: memory CD4+ T cells, CD4+CD45RO+CD25-. The receptors shown here come from a female donor with breast cancer.

The chain couples TRBV4-3 to TRBJ2-1; 7 nucleotides align to TRBD2. CDR1 and CDR2 from the germline V gene are LGHNA and YSLEER. Trimming removed 1 base from V and 7 bases from J; junction bases left unmatched: 13. The CDR3 contains 17 residues. The CDR3 reads CASSQAFGLVARNEQFF. The CDR3 nucleotides read TGCGCCAGCAGCCAAGCCTTCGGACTAGTTGCTAGGAATGAGCAGTTCTTC.

This clonotype was picked up a small number of times. The rearrangement joins TRBV2 to TRBJ2-7; possibly TRBD1 for D (5 bases). The CDR3 runs to 13 residues. Germline CDR1 reads SNHLY; CDR2 reads FYNNEI. V gave up 1 base and J gave up 4 bases, with 8 bases separating them. The CDR3 coding sequence is TGTGCCAGCAGTGAAGGGGGCTGGTACGAGCAGTACTTC. Amino acids: CASSEGGWYEQYF.

This chain connects TRBV7-3 to TRBJ2-5; D is ambiguous. Trimming removed 10 bases at V and 4 bases at J, with 16 bases between. Per germline, CDR1 SGHTA and CDR2 FQGTGA. The CDR3 has 13 amino acids. CDR3 sequence: CANILSLGETQYF. In nucleotides, the CDR3 is TGTGCCAACATCCTAAGCCTCGGAGAGACCCAGTACTTC.

This chain uses TRBV25-1 with TRBJ2-7; 7 bases are shared with TRBD2. Per germline, CDR1 MGHDK and CDR2 SYGVNS. The length of the CDR3 is 14 residues. V shed 3 bases, J shed 3 bases, and the junction held 5 bases outside the gene matches. CDR3 loop: CASSEGGVDYEQYF. The CDR3 region has the DNA TGTGCCAGCAGTGAGGGGGGGGTCGACTACGAGCAGTACTTC.

This rearrangement joins TRBV5-1 to TRBJ2-3, with TRBD2 as a possible D gene (6 bases). Trimming pared 0 bases from V and 2 bases from J, leaving 13 bases between. Per the germline V gene, CDR1 is SGHRS and CDR2 is YFSETQ. This CDR3 is 16 amino acids long. CDR3 in amino acids: CASSLAWAGYTDTQYF. CDR3 DNA sequence: TGCGCCAGCAGCTTGGCCTGGGCGGGATACACAGATACGCAGTATTTT. Drawing the rest from reference TRBV5-1 and TRBJ2-3, the complete variable domain is KAGVTQTPRYLIKTRGQQVTLSCSPISGHRSVSWYQQTPGQGLQFLFEYFSETQRNKGNFPGRFSGRQFSNSRSEMNVSTLELGDSALYLCASSLAWAGYTDTQYFGPGTRLTVL.

Only one count was recorded for this clonotype. One end of the junction varies from germline; a read error may be responsible. The V gene is TRBV11-2, the J gene TRBJ2-3; no definite D call. CDR1 is SGHAT and CDR2 is FQNNGV in the germline V gene. This CDR3 is built from 14 residues. The chain's CDR3 is CVSSLDYVTDTQYF. The CDR3 DNA follows: TGTGTCAGCAGCTTAGATTATGTGACAGATACGCAGTATTTT.

The chain links TRBV20-1 to TRBJ1-1, with D maybe TRBD1 (6 bases). The germline V gene encodes CDR1 DFQATT and CDR2 SNEGSKA (reference sequence). Deletions cut 0 bases from V and 3 bases from J, with 11 bases between. This CDR3 is built from 14 residues. CDR3 DNA: TGCAGTGCTAGAGATTACTCAGGGGACACTGAAGCTTTCTTT. Protein product: CSARDYSGDTEAFF.

Notes on this clonotype: An end of the junction differs from the germline gene, which may be a read error. The rearrangement links TRBV20-1 to TRBJ2-7; 8 bases align to TRBD1. Germline V gives CDR1 DFQATT, CDR2 SNEGSKA (reference sequence). This CDR3 is 14 amino acids long. CDR3 residues: CGARDIRGRYEQYF. In nucleotides, the CDR3 is TGCGGTGCTAGAGATATCAGGGGGCGCTACGAGCAGTACTTC.

The rearrangement joins TRBV6-2 or TRBV6-3 to TRBJ2-3; 8 positions agree with TRBD2. The V gene's germline CDR1 is MNHEY and CDR2 SVGEGT. CDR3 length: 16 residues. J was trimmed by 7 bases and V by 6 bases; bases with no gene match: 15. The CDR3, as DNA: TGTGCCAGCAGAGATTTCGGGACTAGTCCGCCCAATACGCAGTATTTT. This sequence encodes CASRDFGTSPPNTQYF.

V and J are TRBV7-2 and TRBJ2-1; 9 bases match TRBD2. This CDR3 is built from 16 residues. In germline, CDR1 is SGHTA, CDR2 FQGNSA. After removal of 1 base from V and 5 bases from J, the junction contained 6 bases not matched to a gene. The CDR3 is CASSLVRLAGNNEQFF. The DNA for the CDR3 is TGTGCCAGCAGCTTAGTCAGGCTAGCGGGGAACAATGAGCAGTTCTTC.

This clonotype was seen more than once but under ten times. This chain uses TRBV20-1 with TRBJ2-1; a possible D gene is TRBD2 (5 bases). The V gene's germline CDR1 is DFQATT and CDR2 SNEGSKA (reference sequence). The CDR3 extends over 12 amino acids. Between the trimmed V and J ends, which lost 7 bases and 3 bases, there was a span of 10 bases. In DNA, the CDR3 is TGCAGTGGAGGGCAGGTCTACAATGAGCAGTTCTTC. Encoded protein: CSGGQVYNEQFF.

A note on this clonotype: This may stem from a read error, because a much larger clone lies one nucleotide away. This chain connects TRBV7-7 to TRBJ2-2; a possible D gene is TRBD2 (6 bases). This CDR3 is built from 13 residues. Germline CDR1 is SSHAT and CDR2 is FNYEAQ (reference sequence). As DNA, the CDR3 is TGTGCCATCAGGACGGCGGAGGGCGGGGAGCTGGTTTTT. As protein: CAIRTAEGGELVF.

This chain links TRBV12-3 or TRBV12-4 with TRBJ2-3; D possibly matches TRBD1 or TRBD2 (7 bases each). The CDR3 is 14 amino acids. V lost 6 bases and J 1 base, leaving 11 bases between the germline ends. As DNA, the CDR3 is TGTGCCAGCAGCTCAGGGGGGGGCACAGATACGCAGTATTTT. It codes for CASSSGGGTDTQYF.